The T cell receptor beta chain under discussion was sequenced for a study of vaccination and CD4 T cells after COVID-19. Across the study: For each participant, vaccination comprised two doses of either the BNT162b2 or the mRNA-1273 vaccine.

A remark on this clonotype: The target antigen is unknown.

Noted treatment: approximately 9-day PBMC culture with coronavirus spike peptide pools or control peptides (ViraFEST assay). Before Alpha, Beta and Delta appeared in the US, convalescents tested positive (March–late 2020). Once obtained from cultured CD4+ T cells, the DNA was sequenced using the Oncomine TCR Beta short-read assay. TCRdb passed the PCR reads through MiXCR, listing each CDR3 protein once. This sample has over 10,000 distinct CDR3 sequences; approximately 60% occur once, and the top ten carry roughly an eighth. Unmatched junction bases numbered 9, after V lost 6 bases and J lost 0 bases. CDR1 SNHLY and CDR2 FYNNEI come from the germline V gene. The CDR3 is 17 amino acids.

The source of this sequence is a human donor who had recovered from COVID-19. This sequence joins TRBV2 and TRBJ1-5; 9 bases are shared with TRBD1. The sequenced sample was CD4+ T cells from blood, cultured in vitro. CDR3 in DNA: TGTGCCAGCAGGGGGACAGGGAGCAAGTATAGCAATCAGCCCCAGCATTTT. Its protein is CASRGTGSKYSNQPQHF. The complete variable domain, with remaining parts taken from reference TRBV2 and TRBJ1-5, reads EPEVTQTPSHQVTQMGQEVILRCVPISNHLYFYWYRQILGQKVEFLVSFYNNEISEKSEIFDDQFSVERPDGSNFTLKIRSTKLEDSAMYFCASRGTGSKYSNQPQHFGDGTRLSIL.